Presented here are 25 T cell receptor beta chains from one specimen sequenced in a study of early T cells in non-severe SARS-CoV-2 infection. TCRdb re-derived calls from the 5' RACE reads in MiXCR, one entry per CDR3 protein. The sample lists about 63,000 distinct CDR3 sequences; around 13% were seen once. Sample: whole blood. The receptors stem from an adult who was a healthcare worker with PCR-confirmed SARS-CoV-2 infection or an uninfected control (not recorded which).

This clonotype was seen a handful of times. The chain joins TRBV12-3 or TRBV12-4 to TRBJ2-7; TRBD2 matches 14 bases. With V trimmed by 5 bases and J by 3 bases, 3 bases remained unmatched. This CDR3 has 15 amino acids. The chain's CDR3 is CASSRLAGGHYEQYF. For the CDR3, the DNA is TGTGCCAGCAGTAGACTAGCGGGGGGGCACTACGAGCAGTACTTC.

J is TRBJ2-1 and V is TRBV25-1; perhaps TRBD1 as D (6 bases). Trimming pared 2 bases from V and 8 bases from J, leaving 16 bases between. Germline V lookup: CDR1 MGHDK, CDR2 SYGVNS. The CDR3 extends over 15 amino acids. CDR3 amino acids: CASSEGYASGDEQFF. In DNA, the CDR3 is TGTGCCAGCAGTGAAGGGTACGCGTCAGGGGATGAGCAGTTCTTC.

In its sample, this clonotype was seen many times. This chain links TRBV5-5 with TRBJ2-3; TRBD2 aligns across 12 bases. This CDR3 has 18 amino acids. The V gene's germline CDR1 is SGHKS and CDR2 YYEKEE (reference sequence). Trimming cost V 0 bases and J 0 bases; bases outside gene matches: 5. The CDR3, as DNA: TGTGCCAGCAGCTTGGTGACTAGCGGGGGCACTAGCACAGATACGCAGTATTTT. It codes for CASSLVTSGGTSTDTQYF.

In its sample, this clonotype was seen many times. The rearrangement joins TRBV5-1 to TRBJ2-7; 7 bases line up with TRBD1. The CDR3 spans 13 residues. Germline CDR1 SGHRS, CDR2 YFSETQ. Unmatched junction bases numbered 2, after V lost 1 base and J lost 4 bases. The CDR3 bases are TGCGCCAGCAGCTTGATGACAGGGTACGAGCAGTACTTC. The encoded protein is CASSLMTGYEQYF.

In this sample, this clonotype turned up a few times. The V gene is TRBV6-2 or TRBV6-3, the J gene TRBJ2-5, with D perhaps TRBD1 (5 bases). V shed 2 bases and J shed 5 bases, with 9 bases lying between them. This CDR3 is 13 amino acids long. The germline V gene has CDR1 MNHEY and CDR2 SVGEGT. The CDR3: CASSYETVETQYF. Written as DNA, the CDR3 is TGTGCCAGCAGTTACGAGACAGTGGAGACCCAGTACTTC.

This clonotype was recorded many times. J is TRBJ2-4 and V is TRBV14, with 7 nucleotides matching TRBD1. V lost 4 bases, J lost 4 bases, and 1 base stayed unmatched. The germline V gene encodes CDR1 SGHDN and CDR2 FVKESK. The CDR3 is 13 residues long. CDR3 bases: TGTGCCAGCAGCCGGGACAGAAAAAACATTCAGTACTTC. It is translated as CASSRDRKNIQYF.

This clonotype has at least ten counts. V usage is TRBV7-8 and J usage is TRBJ2-7; D not resolved. Germline V gives CDR1 SGHVS, CDR2 FQNEAQ. The ends were cut back, 5 bases at V and 0 bases at J, with 11 bases in the middle. The CDR3 contains 14 residues. CDR3 coding DNA: TGTGCCAGCAGCCCGCAGGAGAACTCCTACGAGCAGTACTTC. This sequence encodes CASSPQENSYEQYF.

Only a few counts were recorded for this clonotype. The V and J genes are TRBV6-6 and TRBJ2-7; weak D call: TRBD1 (5 bases). Trimming left V 7 bases short and J 6 bases short, with 25 bases between. CDR1 and CDR2 from the germline V gene are MNHNY and SVGAGI (reference sequence). The CDR3 is 16 residues long. The CDR3 region has the DNA TGTGCCAGCATTTCTTCCGTTGGGGCGCGGAATGCCGAGCAGTACTTC. This encodes CASISSVGARNAEQYF.

The J gene is TRBJ1-2, the V gene TRBV18; D remains ambiguous. Per the germline V gene, CDR1 is KGHSH and CDR2 is LQKENI. Trimming pared 2 bases from V and 9 bases from J, leaving 10 bases between. The CDR3 runs 12 residues. CDR3 nucleotide sequence: TGTGCCAGCTCACCATCCAGTGACAGCTACACCTTC. Its protein is CASSPSSDSYTF.

This clonotype occurred many times. This chain uses TRBV6-2 or TRBV6-3 with TRBJ2-5; TRBD1 matches 7 bases. The germline V gene has CDR1 MNHEY and CDR2 SVGEGT. V lost 6 bases and J lost 6; bases outside the gene matches: 7. The length of the CDR3 is 13 residues. CDR3 sequence: CASRRQGAKTQYF. The CDR3 DNA reads TGTGCCAGCAGGAGACAGGGTGCGAAGACCCAGTACTTC.

To note about this clonotype: Sequence at one end of the junction differs from germline and may be a read error. This chain uses TRBV12-5 with TRBJ1-2; possible D gene TRBD1, 6 bases. The germline gives CDR1 LGHNT, CDR2 FRNRAP. The CDR3 has 12 residues. The CDR3 reads CASGSSPGHLIF. As DNA, the CDR3 is TGTGCTAGTGGCTCATCCCCGGGACACCTTATTTTC.

The chain combines TRBV19 with TRBJ2-4; D not certain. CDR3 length equals 13 residues. The V end was cut by 2 bases, the J end by 8 bases, with 10 bases between. The V gene's germline CDR1 is LNHDA and CDR2 SQIVND (reference sequence). The CDR3 is CASSISVNDIQYF. CDR3 bases: TGTGCCAGTAGTATATCAGTAAACGACATTCAGTACTTC.

Many counts were recorded for this clonotype. CDR3: CASSLGGYNTEQFF. In nucleotides, the CDR3 is TGTGCCAGCAGTTTAGGGGGCTACAATACTGAGCAGTTCTTC. The chain has TRBV12-3 or TRBV12-4 and TRBJ2-1; D is perhaps TRBD1 (5 bases). V lost 1 base and J 9 bases, leaving 13 bases between the germline ends. The CDR3 is 14 amino acids.

There are many counts of this clonotype. The rearrangement uses TRBV19 and TRBJ1-2; D is undetermined. V was cut by 6 bases and J by 5 bases, with 7 bases left in between. CDR3 length equals 11 residues. Germline V lookup: CDR1 LNHDA, CDR2 SQIVND (reference sequence). CDR3 sequence (DNA): TGTGCCAGTAGGAACGATTATGGCTACACCTTC. Protein sequence: CASRNDYGYTF.

The chain combines TRBV20-1 with TRBJ1-1; TRBD1 matches 7 bases. V shed 1 base, J shed 4 bases, and the junction held 12 bases outside the gene matches. The CDR3 has 16 amino acids. From germline, CDR1 is DFQATT and CDR2 SNEGSKA (reference sequence). The chain's CDR3 is CSARADRARSITEAFF. The CDR3 DNA follows: TGCAGTGCTAGAGCTGACAGGGCAAGGTCGATCACTGAAGCTTTCTTT.

There are many counts of this clonotype. The conserved phenylalanine or tryptophan normally closing the CDR3 is absent here, so this likely arose from a read error. This chain connects TRBV29-1 to TRBJ2-1, with 9 nucleotides matching TRBD1. V shed 6 bases and J 7 bases; nucleotides not matched to a gene: 4. The CDR3 has 12 amino acids. CDR1 is SQVTM, CDR2 ANQGSEA, per germline. This chain's CDR3 is CSVDRGGNEQFL. In nucleotides, the CDR3 is TGCAGCGTGGACAGGGGTGGGAATGAGCAGTTCCTC.

This clonotype showed up many times. V gene TRBV6-6 combines with J gene TRBJ2-3; 13 bases match TRBD2. The CDR3 runs to 16 residues. CDR1 MNHNY and CDR2 SVGAGI come from the germline V gene (reference sequence). After removal of 6 bases from V and 1 base from J, the junction contained 4 bases not matched to a gene. This CDR3 is CASRATSGGGTDTQYF. In nucleotides, the CDR3 is TGTGCCAGCAGGGCTACTAGCGGGGGGGGCACAGATACGCAGTATTTT.

A few counts support this clonotype. This chain connects TRBV6-6 to TRBJ2-2; TRBD2 is a possible D gene (5 bases). CDR1 and CDR2 from the germline V gene are MNHNY and SVGAGI (reference sequence). There are 15 residues in the CDR3. Trimming left V 10 bases short and J 13 bases short, with 28 bases between. CDR3 loop: CATIGQITGEKGLFF. The CDR3 DNA reads TGTGCCACAATCGGGCAGATAACCGGGGAGAAGGGGCTGTTTTTT.

This clonotype was recorded many times. The chain is built from TRBV9 and TRBJ2-1; tentatively, D is TRBD1 or TRBD2 (7 bases each). Germline V gene data show CDR1 as SGDLS and CDR2 as YYNGEE. The CDR3 is 17 amino acids. V gave up 2 bases and J gave up 5 bases, with 20 bases separating them. The CDR3, as DNA: TGTGCCAGCAGCGTCTACCCCCTCAGGGGGGGGAACAATGAGCAGTTCTTC. Its translation is CASSVYPLRGGNNEQFF.

At least ten counts were recorded for this clonotype. The chain uses TRBV2 and TRBJ2-5, with a weak D call TRBD2 (6 bases). The CDR3 has 15 amino acids. Trimming pared 7 bases from V and 0 bases from J, leaving 15 bases between. Per germline, CDR1 SNHLY and CDR2 FYNNEI. CDR3 sequence reads: CASTVAVAHQETQYF. CDR3 bases: TGTGCCAGCACCGTAGCGGTAGCTCACCAAGAGACCCAGTACTTC.

This chain joins TRBV7-2 and TRBJ1-1, with D uncertain. CDR3 length: 12 residues. Germline V gene data show CDR1 as SGHTA and CDR2 as FQGNSA. V shed 0 bases and J shed 8 bases, with 7 bases lying between them. The CDR3 spells CASSLAIREAFF. CDR3 DNA sequence: TGTGCCAGCAGCTTAGCAATCAGGGAAGCTTTCTTT.

This clonotype was found a few times. This sequence joins TRBV7-2 and TRBJ2-5; 7 nucleotides line up with TRBD2. This CDR3 has 14 residues. With V trimmed by 5 bases and J by 0 bases, 3 bases remained unmatched. Germline CDR1 reads SGHTA; CDR2 reads FQGNSA. The CDR3 coding sequence is TGTGCCAGCAGCCTGGGGGGGTACCAAGAGACCCAGTACTTC. Translation gives CASSLGGYQETQYF.

Here the CDR3 DNA reads TGCGCCAGCAGCTTGCTAGCGGGGGGCGGCGTATCCTACGAGCAGTACTTC. Translation: CASSLLAGGGVSYEQYF. The chain carries TRBV5-1 and TRBJ2-7, with 11 bases lining up with TRBD2. This CDR3 spans 17 amino acids. The trim removed 1 base at V and 1 base at J, leaving 7 bases unmatched. CDR1 and CDR2 from the germline V gene are SGHRS and YFSETQ.

This clonotype has at least ten counts. The chain employs TRBV29-1 and TRBJ2-1; D tentatively fits TRBD1 or TRBD2 (6 bases each). The V and J ends lost 7 bases and 4 bases respectively, with 14 bases between them. This CDR3 has 13 amino acids. CDR1 SQVTM and CDR2 ANQGSEA come from the germline V gene. The CDR3 nucleotides read TGCAGCGCGGGACTGACAGGTTACAATGAGCAGTTCTTC. It encodes CSAGLTGYNEQFF.

This clonotype was recorded many times. CDR3 amino acids: CASSSAAVSTDTQYF. In DNA form, the CDR3 reads TGTGCCAGTAGTTCGGCGGCGGTGAGCACAGATACGCAGTATTTT. V gene TRBV19 combines with J gene TRBJ2-3; no definite D call. Trimming removed 5 bases from V and 0 bases from J, with 12 bases in between. The CDR3 runs 15 residues. In germline, CDR1 is LNHDA, CDR2 SQIVND (reference sequence).